This T cell receptor (beta chain) was identified in a study of human T cells and chemical hapten exposure. Stated time point: patch test 1, 2 weeks after DPC sensitization. As to treatment: therapeutic diphenylcyclopropenone sensitization with weekly scalp DPC. V lost 2 bases to trimming and J lost 3 bases, with 11 bases between them. The CDR3 consists of 15 residues. Germline V gene lookup returns CDR1 MGHDK and CDR2 SYGVNS. This clonotype was observed once. One entry per CDR3 protein results from TCRdb running MiXCR on the RACE reads. The sample has some 80,000 distinct CDR3 sequences, roughly 10% seen once.

The chain recombines TRBV25-1 with TRBJ2-1; TRBD2 might be the D (5 bases). The sequence came from a woman aged 50 to 65 with alopecia areata. Some clones in this sample may be carry-over from other donors' samples. The source material was whole blood, sampled in connection with sensitization to the hapten diphenylcyclopropenone (DPC). CDR3 bases: TGTGCCAGCAGTGAAGACGGGAAAATCTACAATGAGCAGTTCTTC. Its translation is CASSEDGKIYNEQFF.